Shown below are 24 T cell receptor beta chains from a single sample sequenced in a study of cytomegalovirus exposure and HLA in healthy donors. PCR used 60 Vbeta primers and 13 Jbeta primers. Measured with immunoSEQ multiplex PCR; TCRdb has only the in-frame clones, and not every one. The sample records about 130,000 clones, approximately 72% being singletons. The specimen sequenced was PBMCs. Receptors originate from a human donor in good health.

The genes are TRBV2 and TRBJ2-5; a possible D gene is TRBD2 (7 bases). Germline CDR1 and CDR2: SNHLY and FYNNEI. V was trimmed by 3 bases and J by 5 bases, leaving 16 bases between them. CDR3 size: 15 residues. The CDR3 DNA follows: TGTGCCAGCAGTGAGGGGGGGGGCTCTGAGGAGACCCAGTACTTC. Protein sequence: CASSEGGGSEETQYF.

CDR3 bases: TGTGCCAGCACCAGACAGGGATTAACTGAAGCTTTCTTT. Translated: CASTRQGLTEAFF. V is TRBV11-2 and J is TRBJ1-1; 7 nucleotides match TRBD1. The CDR3 length is 13 residues. J lost 5 bases, V lost 7 bases, and 7 bases had no gene match. Germline assignment: CDR1 SGHAT and CDR2 FQNNGV.

The J gene is TRBJ2-1, the V gene TRBV29-1; D is possibly TRBD2 (7 bases). Per germline, CDR1 SQVTM and CDR2 ANQGSEA. This CDR3 contains 14 residues. V lost 5 bases and J 0 bases, leaving 11 bases between the germline ends. CDR3 protein: CSVWGGGSYNEQFF. In DNA, the CDR3 is TGCAGCGTTTGGGGAGGGGGCTCCTACAATGAGCAGTTCTTC.

This clone was counted between two and nine times. J is TRBJ1-3 and V is TRBV28; 8 bases match TRBD1. CDR1 and CDR2 from the germline V gene are MDHEN and SYDVKM. V trimming: 5 bases; J trimming: 4 bases; junction bases outside the gene matches: 10. The CDR3 totals 16 residues. The CDR3 region is CASSLLLGQAGNTIYF. CDR3 sequence (DNA): TGTGCCAGCAGTCTACTCCTGGGACAGGCGGGAAACACCATATATTTT.

V is TRBV10-3 and J is TRBJ2-3; 12 bases agree with TRBD2. CDR1 ENHRY and CDR2 SYGVKD come from the germline V gene. This CDR3 has 15 residues. Trimming took 4 bases from V and 4 from J; bases not matched to a gene: 3. The CDR3 DNA reads as TGTGCCATCAGTGGTTCTAGCGGGGGGGCAGATACGCAGTATTTT. Encoded protein: CAISGSSGGADTQYF.

The V call is TRBV5-4, the J call TRBJ1-2; 10 nucleotides agree with TRBD1. The germline V gene encodes CDR1 SGHNT and CDR2 YYREEE (reference sequence). V trimming: 4 bases; J trimming: 9 bases; junction bases outside the gene matches: 12. This CDR3 has 15 amino acids. The CDR3 region has the DNA TGTGCCAGCAGCCCGACCGGGACAGGGGTGAACAGCTACACCTTC. Translating gives CASSPTGTGVNSYTF.

A few counts support this clone. The rearrangement joins TRBV5-1 to TRBJ2-7; TRBD1 aligns across 7 bases. CDR3 length: 15 amino acids. V trimming: 0 bases; J trimming: 5 bases; junction bases outside the gene matches: 8. Germline CDR1 is SGHRS and CDR2 is YFSETQ. The CDR3 sequence is CASSLVGQLSNEQYF. CDR3 bases: TGCGCCAGCAGCTTGGTGGGACAGCTAAGCAACGAGCAGTACTTC.

This clone was found a few times. This sequence joins TRBV28 and TRBJ1-1; 8 positions match TRBD1. Germline-derived CDR1 and CDR2 are MDHEN and SYDVKM. There are 14 residues in the CDR3. Trimming at V came to 9 bases and at J to 4 bases, leaving 10 bases not matched to a gene. The CDR3 region has the DNA TGTGCCAGTCGGCCGGGACAGGTAGGCACTGAAGCTTTCTTT. The encoded protein is CASRPGQVGTEAFF. Full variable domain (outside the CDR3, taken from reference TRBV28 and TRBJ1-1): DVKVTQSSRYLVKRTGEKVFLECVQDMDHENMFWYRQDPGLGLRLIYFSYDVKMKEKGDIPEGYSVSREKKERFSLILESASTNQTSMYLCASRPGQVGTEAFFGQGTRLTVV.

This chain uses TRBV19 with TRBJ2-1; D is unclear. V dropped 3 bases and J dropped 6 bases, with 12 bases sitting between them. The CDR3 totals 14 residues. The V gene's germline CDR1 is LNHDA and CDR2 SQIVND (reference sequence). CDR3 bases: TGTGCCAGTAGTATTGGGCAGCTCGGCAATGAGCAGTTCTTC. It yields the protein CASSIGQLGNEQFF.

This clone was picked up a small number of times. V is TRBV27 and J is TRBJ2-4, with 8 bases identical to TRBD1. J lost 6 bases, V lost 9 bases, and 10 bases had no gene match. Germline CDR1 reads MNHEY; CDR2 reads SMNVEV (reference sequence). The CDR3 runs to 14 residues. The CDR3 DNA is TGTGCCAGTAAGACAGGGGAGGCCTTAAACATTCAGTACTTC. Residues: CASKTGEALNIQYF.

The CDR3 DNA reads as TGCAGCGTTCGGGACAGGGCCAATGGCTACACCTTC. Its protein is CSVRDRANGYTF. The chain joins TRBV29-1 to TRBJ1-2; 9 bases are shared with TRBD1. The CDR3 length is 12 residues. The J segment lost 6 bases and the V segment lost 5 bases, leaving 4 bases of the junction unmatched. From germline, CDR1 is SQVTM and CDR2 ANQGSEA.

In nucleotides, the CDR3 is TGTGCCAGCAGCTTAGGAGGGAACTCTGGAAACACCATATATTTT. It encodes CASSLGGNSGNTIYF. The rearrangement joins TRBV7-8 to TRBJ1-3; no reliable D call. V lost 1 base and J 0 bases, leaving 7 bases between the germline ends. The germline V gene encodes CDR1 SGHVS and CDR2 FQNEAQ. This CDR3 spans 15 amino acids.

This clone appeared a few times. The V call is TRBV19, the J call TRBJ1-2, with D tentatively TRBD1 (6 bases). The CDR3 contains 15 residues. Germline CDR1 and CDR2: LNHDA and SQIVND (reference sequence). V lost 8 bases, J lost 0 bases, and 16 bases lay in between. The DNA for the CDR3 is TGTGCCAGTCTAACCACAGGGACATCTAACTATGGCTACACCTTC. This codes for CASLTTGTSNYGYTF.

CDR3 loop: CASSQEPGRGLTYEQYF. DNA for the CDR3: TGCGCCAGCAGCCAAGAACCGGGCAGGGGGCTGACCTACGAGCAGTACTTC. The V call is TRBV4-1, the J call TRBJ2-7; 8 nucleotides match TRBD1. V dropped 0 bases and J dropped 2; count of bases not matched to a gene: 9. The CDR3 has 17 residues. Germline V lookup: CDR1 MGHRA, CDR2 YSYEKL.

This rearrangement joins TRBV30 to TRBJ2-2, with no clear D. The V gene's germline CDR1 is GTSNPN and CDR2 SVGIG (reference sequence). CDR3 length: 13 residues. The ends were cut back, 2 bases at V and 6 bases at J, with 10 bases in the middle. CDR3 region: CAWSFGVAGELFF. CDR3 in DNA: TGTGCCTGGAGTTTCGGAGTGGCCGGGGAGCTGTTTTTT.

The sample holds one count of this clone. V is TRBV29-1 and J is TRBJ1-3, with D tentatively TRBD1 (5 bases). Looked up from germline, CDR1 is SQVTM and CDR2 is ANQGSEA. The CDR3 has 13 amino acids. The CDR3 region has the DNA TGCGGGGGGGTTACCCTCTCTGGAAACACCATATATTTT. It yields the protein CGGVTLSGNTIYF.

Worth noting for this clone: Different DNA sequences within this sample yield the same CDR3. V and J are TRBV5-1 and TRBJ1-3, with unresolved D. The V end was cut by 0 bases, the J end by 0 bases, with 10 bases between. The CDR3 sequence is 16 residues long. Germline V CDR1 and CDR2: SGHRS, YFSETQ. The CDR3 bases are TGCGCCAGCAGCTTGGCCGCGGGTCCCTCTGGAAACACCATATATTTT. Residues: CASSLAAGPSGNTIYF.

This chain links TRBV19 with TRBJ2-7, with 7 bases that match TRBD1. The CDR3 loop spans 13 amino acids. Per the germline V gene, CDR1 is LNHDA and CDR2 is SQIVND (reference sequence). The V segment lost 5 bases and the J segment 3 bases; nucleotides outside the gene matches: 4. The DNA for the CDR3 is TGTGCCAGTAGTCCAGGGGGAATCTACGAGCAGTACTTC. It encodes CASSPGGIYEQYF. Supplemented by reference TRBV19 and TRBJ2-7, the full variable domain reads DGGITQSPKYLFRKEGQNVTLSCEQNLNHDAMYWYRQDPGQGLRLIYYSQIVNDFQKGDIAEGYSVSREKKESFPLTVTSAQKNPTAFYLCASSPGGIYEQYFGPGTRLTVT.

The chain recombines TRBV11-2 with TRBJ2-3; D gene uncertain. This CDR3 has 16 residues. V lost 5 bases and J lost 0, with 15 bases in between. Germline V CDR1 and CDR2: SGHAT, FQNNGV. The CDR3 DNA sequence: TGTGCCAGCAGCCTCCGACTGGAGTCTAGCACAGATACGCAGTATTTT. The encoded protein is CASSLRLESSTDTQYF. The complete variable domain, with remaining parts taken from reference TRBV11-2 and TRBJ2-3, reads EAGVAQSPRYKIIEKRQSVAFWCNPISGHATLYWYQQILGQGPKLLIQFQNNGVVDDSQLPKDRFSAERLKGVDSTLKIQPAKLEDSAVYLCASSLRLESSTDTQYFGPGTRLTVL.

The V gene is TRBV4-3, the J gene TRBJ1-5; 9 bases are shared with TRBD1. The germline CDR1 and CDR2 sequences are LGHNA and YSLEER. The CDR3 runs to 16 residues. Trimming took 0 bases from V and 6 from J; bases not matched to a gene: 6. In DNA form, the CDR3 reads TGCGCCAGCAGCCAAGATCGCGGGACAGGGCTTCAGCCCCAGCATTTT. This sequence encodes CASSQDRGTGLQPQHF.

The chain combines TRBV28 with TRBJ2-3; 15 bases agree with TRBD2. The V gene end was trimmed by 6 bases and the J gene end by 2 bases; junction bases not matched to a gene: 9. This CDR3 has 18 residues. CDR1 and CDR2 (germline): MDHEN, SYDVKM. CDR3 loop: CASSPRTSGRAYTDTQYF. The CDR3 coding sequence is TGTGCCAGCAGCCCCCGGACTAGCGGGAGGGCTTACACAGATACGCAGTATTTT.

The chain employs TRBV11-3 and TRBJ2-2; 8 positions match TRBD2. This CDR3 region has 15 residues. V lost 5 bases, J lost 7 bases, and 9 bases stayed unmatched. Looked up from germline, CDR1 is SGHNT and CDR2 is YENEEA. The CDR3 nucleotides are TGTGCCAGCAGCCCGTCGGGGGGGCAAGGCGGGGAGCTGTTTTTT. Translating it yields CASSPSGGQGGELFF.

The V call is TRBV6-1, the J call TRBJ1-1, with unresolved D. This CDR3 comprises 12 residues. Germline values: CDR1 MNHNS, CDR2 SASEGT. Trimming pared 8 bases from V and 4 bases from J, leaving 11 bases between. The CDR3, as DNA: TGTGCCAGCGCAAGAGAGGCCACTGAAGCTTTCTTT. Translation: CASAREATEAFF.

V usage is TRBV2 and J usage is TRBJ2-1; 9 nucleotides line up with TRBD1. The germline V gene encodes CDR1 SNHLY and CDR2 FYNNEI. The ends lost 2 bases at V and 5 bases at J; junction bases unmatched: 7. This CDR3 has 16 residues. DNA for the CDR3: TGTGCCAGCAGTGAATACCGGGACAGGGACCACAATGAGCAGTTCTTC. The encoded protein is CASSEYRDRDHNEQFF.